This TCR beta chain was sequenced during a study of blood T cell repertoires in COVID-19. The CDR3 is made up of 15 amino acids. Germline values: CDR1 SNHLY, CDR2 FYNNEI. The V end lost 3 bases, the J end lost 6 bases, and 12 bases lay between the germline ends. Assay: immunoSEQ multiplex PCR; the TCRdb copy retains only in-frame clones and omits some. The profile shows 65,000 to 85,000 clones, roughly 91% of them singletons. This receptor was obtained from a human donor in a cohort sampled during active COVID-19. The chain carries TRBV2 and TRBJ1-6, with a weak D call TRBD1 (5 bases). Sequencing was carried out using peripheral blood. The CDR3: CASSDTGAPNSPLHF. The CDR3 DNA reads TGTGCCAGCAGTGACACAGGAGCCCCTAATTCACCCCTCCACTTT.